These T cell receptor beta chains were read from a single sample in a study of regulatory T cells in long-lasting Graves disease. TCRdb reprocessed the multiplex PCR reads with MiXCR, giving one entry per CDR3 protein. The sample lists over 450,000 distinct CDR3 sequences, about 12% seen once, with roughly 8.9% in the top ten. The sample also formed part of further work on T cells in Graves' hyperthyroidism and ophthalmopathy.

Sample: peripheral blood mononuclear cells (PBMCs), taken at new diagnosis, from a patient treated with antithyroid drugs. The receptors derive from a young woman with Graves disease. Both conserved end residues are part of each CDR3. A D gene is named only where the DNA matches it firmly. Clone size appears in some rows only: once, few, many, or a class for an expanded clone.

D gene,J gene,V gene,clone size,CDR3 protein,CDR3 DNA
TRBD1,TRBJ1-2,TRBV3-1,many,CASSQRTQGAGYTF,TGTGCCAGCAGCCAAAGGACCCAGGGGGCTGGCTACACCTTC
NA,TRBJ2-3,TRBV5-6,NA,CASALVPGSTDTQYF,TGTGCCAGTGCTCTGGTACCGGGCAGCACAGATACGCAGTATTTT
NA,TRBJ1-2,TRBV6-1,NA,CASSNLTRNYGYTF,TGTGCCAGCAGTAATCTTACAAGAAACTATGGCTACACCTTC
NA,TRBJ1-4,TRBV5-1,NA,CASSGQSTNEKLFF,TGCGCCAGCTCCGGACAGTCAACTAATGAAAAACTGTTTTTT
NA,TRBJ2-7,TRBV11-2,many,CASRHSPGSPDGQYF,TGTGCCAGCCGACACTCTCCGGGGAGCCCCGATGGGCAGTACTTC
TRBD1,TRBJ2-2,TRBV2,many,CASSYGQGKGGELFF,TGTGCCAGCAGTTATGGACAGGGGAAGGGCGGGGAGCTGTTTTTT
NA,TRBJ2-5,TRBV15,many,CATSFRTGRGDETQYF,TGTGCCACCAGCTTCAGGACAGGGAGGGGCGATGAGACCCAGTACTTC
NA,TRBJ1-1,TRBV20-1,few,CSASRGPPYLNTEAFF,TGCAGTGCTAGCCGGGGACCCCCATATTTGAACACTGAAGCTTTCTTT
TRBD2,TRBJ2-7,TRBV20-1,many,CSAPRGSGGYEQYF,TGCAGTGCTCCCCGGGGTAGCGGGGGTTACGAGCAGTACTTC
NA,TRBJ1-5,TRBV7-6,many,CASSLDGQTNQPQHF,TGTGCCAGCAGCTTGGACGGACAGACCAATCAGCCCCAGCATTTT
TRBD1,TRBJ1-1,TRBV20-1,NA,CSVEDRGQGDEAFF,TGCAGCGTTGAAGACCGGGGACAGGGTGATGAAGCTTTCTTT
TRBD1,TRBJ1-5,TRBV5-4,once,CASSQWTGINQPQHF,TGTGCCAGCAGCCAATGGACAGGGATCAATCAGCCCCAGCATTTT
TRBD2,TRBJ2-1,TRBV6-2/TRBV6-3,many,CASKPARATSGEQFF,TGTGCCAGCAAACCCGCCCGGGCGACTAGCGGGGAGCAGTTCTTC
TRBD2,TRBJ2-3,TRBV10-2,NA,CASSPAGLAPQSDTQYF,TGCGCCAGCAGCCCCGCCGGACTAGCGCCCCAGAGCGATACGCAGTATTTT
NA,TRBJ1-4,TRBV28,many,CASSPTLGKATNEKLFF,TGTGCCAGCAGTCCCACCCTCGGGAAGGCAACTAATGAAAAACTGTTTTTT
NA,TRBJ2-7,TRBV30,many,CAWNLLRGDEQYF,TGTGCCTGGAATCTACTTCGGGGCGACGAGCAGTACTTC
NA,TRBJ2-2,TRBV15,NA,CATSRLAGELFF,TGTGCCACCAGCAGACTCGCCGGGGAGCTGTTTTTT